This T cell receptor (beta chain) was identified in a study of T cell responses to AZD1222 COVID-19 vaccine. Study overall: Pooling covered second doses at about 4 or about 12 weeks. Study results and limitations: The number of AZD1222 recipients seropositive at baseline was only five to seven. Sampling that yielded the repertoires occurred only after the peak T cell response. Clonal diversity was possibly underestimated; the donors were predominantly white British and more often female.

Sequencing used immunoSEQ multiplex PCR; TCRdb keeps in-frame clones, though not all of them. Of fewer than 150,000 clones listed, roughly nine tenths are singletons. Of note for this clone: Its antigen is currently unknown.

The germline V gene encodes CDR1 MNHEY and CDR2 SVGAGI. The CDR3 spans 14 residues. With V trimmed by 2 bases and J by 6 bases, 6 bases remained unmatched. This receptor was obtained from an adult in good health. Specimen: peripheral blood, collected on day 0 of AZD1222 vaccination. V usage is TRBV6-5 and J usage is TRBJ1-1; 7 bases align to TRBD1. The CDR3, as DNA: TGTGCCAGCAGTTACGGCAGGGGGGGAGCTGAAGCTTTCTTT. Protein: CASSYGRGGAEAFF.